This T cell receptor beta chain was recorded in a study of post-analysis software for immune sequencing data. Study-level findings and limits: Four or five TRBV segments, TRBV5-6, TRBV5-1 and TRBV20-1 among them, were found more frequent in patients than controls.

V was pared by 2 bases and J by 8 bases, with 15 bases between. CDR1 MNHEY and CDR2 SMNVEV come from the germline V gene (reference sequence). This CDR3 is 14 amino acids long. Unique molecular identifiers tagged the TCR beta cDNA libraries. TCRdb re-derived calls from the PCR reads in MiXCR, one entry per CDR3 protein. In the table there are fewer than 700,000 distinct CDR3 sequences, roughly 40% of which are singletons. About this clonotype itself: No antigen is known for it.

The receptor comes from a girl aged 10 to 17 with multiple sclerosis. Sequencing used blood. The chain is built from TRBV27 and TRBJ1-2; D unclear. The CDR3 reads CASSLMVSGVGYTF. The DNA for the CDR3 is TGTGCCAGCAGTTTAATGGTGTCTGGGGTCGGCTACACCTTC.